This T cell receptor beta chain emerged from a study of T cell clonality in common variable immunodeficiency (dated by TCRdb to the mid-2010s). On the study overall, not on this receptor specifically: Although equal DNA input was used, an average of about 81,820 unique sequences per sample was obtained for controls, compared with approximately 30,000 for CVID samples. The authors noted that sequencing repertoires of T cell subpopulations would be needed to clarify what caused the increased clonality in CVID. Correlations between repertoire features and clinical complications were limited by patient heterogeneity within the CVID cohort. Compared with healthy controls, CVID subjects showed increased TCRbeta clonality (t-test p = 0.018), a feature most characteristic of about a third of subjects. Reportedly, TCRbeta sequences from CVID had fewer deletions and N-nucleotide insertions, and highly modified clones with 13 or more V deletions were absent from CVID. Fewer TCRbeta clones were shared among CVID subjects than among healthy controls (p < 0.0001).

For sequencing, equivalent amounts of genomic DNA were input from CVID and control samples. For every sample, a 60 bp segment covering the rearranged TCRbeta CDR3 region was amplified and then sequenced. The immunoSEQ assay, a bias-corrected multiplex PCR combined with high-throughput sequencing, was used to amplify TCRbeta. In the source study's methods: Each unique nucleotide sequence was treated as a clone and annotated with V, D and J genes, copy number and frequency. Sequences were labeled productive if in frame, and non-productive if out of frame or containing stop codons. As previously described, Shannon's entropy was used to calculate clonality. Mean CDR3 Kyte-Doolittle hydropathy was derived from the predicted amino acid sequences of productive clones. Scaled V gene usage was hierarchically clustered using Manhattan distance and complete linkage with the R hclust function. Sharing of clones by CDR3 amino acid sequence was evaluated through resampling of 12 repertoires per group over 100 rounds. The repertoires were searched for approximately 70 published EBV-specific TCRbeta sequences and 200 to 300 published CMV-specific TCRbeta sequences. A couple of CVID samples that yielded fewer than 10,000 sequences were excluded from the analysis, so roughly 42 CVID repertoires were retained. Sourced from immuneACCESS, this table was stored by TCRdb with only in-frame sequences that have V and J called. A share of the clones is absent; for the studies checked, an unresolved V gene accounts for under half, and the remainder has no known explanation. Clonal size and the V and J genes are those of that table, whereas D and trimming came from the DNA. This sample is represented by tens of thousands of clones, with no singletons among them. The ten largest clones take up 3.8% of the sample.

Predominantly Caucasian heritage was noted among both the CVID patients and the healthy controls. Heparinized peripheral whole blood samples of about 4.5 to 9 ml were obtained from each donor. Genomic DNA from adults with common variable immune deficiency (CVID) and from healthy adult controls was used to sequence TCRbeta CDR3 repertoires. The control group was made up of about 22 healthy adult volunteers (about ten male and roughly 12 female) whose ages ranged from about 20 to 66 years, with a mean age of around 30. Diluted blood was subjected to density centrifugation over Hypaque 1077 or Ficoll-Paque for isolation of peripheral blood mononuclear cells. Genomic DNA was obtained from unsorted mononuclear cells using either Qiagen column purification or a centrifugation-based method. V loses 3 bases of germline sequence and J loses 0 bases, and the interval between the two ends is 15 bases. Including cysteine and phenylalanine, the CDR3 has 17 amino acids. The 42 bases shown cover part of the CDR3, and their frame starts at base 1. The germline V gene gives CDR1 as SGHRS and CDR2 as YFSETQ.

By share, this clone ranks as medium-sized (0.01 to 0.1%). Which antigen it targets is not known. The CDR3 extends 3 residues past the end of the read, so its final part is completed from the germline J gene. Rearrangement joined TRBV5-1 to TRBJ2-2; the D gene identity is not certain. The sample consisted of peripheral blood mononuclear cells. This receptor was taken from a person aged 18 to 70 in good health. The part of the CDR3 DNA that was read is TGCGCCAGCAGCTCCTCCTTTATGGGCTCGAACACCGGGGAG. Translated, this gives CASSSSFMGSNTGE. The CDR3 in full is CASSSSFMGSNTGELFF.